This is a list of T cell receptor beta chains from one sample in a study of cytotoxic CD8 clonotypes in ibrutinib-treated CLL. Sequenced by immunoSEQ multiplex PCR; TCRdb stores in-frame clones only, minus some. The table records approximately 130,000 clones, approximately 81% of them present only once. The specimen was PBMCs, collected after 24 months of ibrutinib treatment. These receptors came from a human donor with chronic lymphocytic leukemia. CDR3s include the opening cysteine and the closing phenylalanine or tryptophan. D genes are given only for firm matches. Only some rows state a clone size, as once, few, many or a class for expanded clones.

d_call	j_call	v_call	clone_size	cdr3_nt	cdr3_aa
TRBD2	TRBJ2-1	TRBV28	-	TGTGCCAGCAGTACTCGACTAGCGAAGGGTCCAAGCTCCTACAATGAGCAGTTCTTC	CASSTRLAKGPSSYNEQFF
-	TRBJ2-5	TRBV27	-	TGTGCCAGCAGGTGGCGAACAGGTACCCAGTACTTC	CASRWRTGTQYF
TRBD1	TRBJ1-1	TRBV5-4	-	TGTGCCAGCAGCTCAATGACAGGGTTTGCTTTCTTT	CASSSMTGFAFF
TRBD2	TRBJ2-4	TRBV9	once	TGTGCCAGCAGCGTAGGACTAGCGGGGAAAAACATTCAGTACTTC	CASSVGLAGKNIQYF
TRBD1	TRBJ1-5	TRBV7-2	-	TGTGCCAGCAGCTTATTTGCGGGACAGGCGGGTAAACAGCCCCAGCATTTT	CASSLFAGQAGKQPQHF
-	TRBJ2-5	TRBV7-6	-	TGTGCCAGCAGGCGGTTCCGGGGGAAACAAGAGACCCAGTACTTC	CASRRFRGKQETQYF
TRBD1	TRBJ2-7	TRBV5-1	-	TGCGCCAGCAGCTCAGGGGGCCCTCTCGAGCAGTACTTC	CASSSGGPLEQYF
-	TRBJ1-6	TRBV6-5	-	TGTGCCAGCAGTTACCGGGGGTCCTATAATTCACCCCTCCACTTT	CASSYRGSYNSPLHF
TRBD2	TRBJ2-1	TRBV19	-	TGTGCCAGTAGTCCGCTAGCGGGGGGTTCCAACTCCTACAATGAGCAGTTCTTC	CASSPLAGGSNSYNEQFF
-	TRBJ1-5	TRBV14	once	TGTGCCAGCAGCCACTCCAGGGGATACAATCAGCCCCAGCATTTT	CASSHSRGYNQPQHF
-	TRBJ1-3	TRBV9	-	TGTGCCAGCAGCGTAGTCCAGGGTGCCACCATATATTTT	CASSVVQGATIYF
-	TRBJ2-7	TRBV6-5	once	TGTGCCAGCAGTTACTCGAAGACTTCCTACGAGCAGTACTTC	CASSYSKTSYEQYF
TRBD2	TRBJ2-1	TRBV11-3	-	TGTGCCAGCAGCTCCGGGGTAGCGGGGGGTTACAATGAGCAGTTCTTC	CASSSGVAGGYNEQFF
TRBD1	TRBJ2-7	TRBV29-1	once	TGCAGCGTTCGGGACAGGGGATACGAGCAGTACTTC	CSVRDRGYEQYF
TRBD1	TRBJ2-2	TRBV18	-	TGTGCCAGCTCAGCCACAGGGGGCGACACCGGGGAGCTGTTTTTT	CASSATGGDTGELFF
TRBD1	TRBJ1-1	TRBV7-8	-	TGTGCCAGCAGCTTATGGACAGGGGGCACTGAAGCTTTCTTT	CASSLWTGGTEAFF
-	TRBJ1-5	TRBV6-6	-	TGTGCCAGCAGTAGGTCCTTAGCGGGCAATCAGCCCCAGCATTTT	CASSRSLAGNQPQHF
TRBD2	TRBJ2-7	TRBV6-5	-	TGTGCCAGCAGTTCCTGGGGCGGGGGGGCAGACGAGCAGTACTTC	CASSSWGGGADEQYF
-	TRBJ1-5	TRBV6-1	-	TGTGCCAGCAGTGAGGGGGGGGCAGTATATCAGCCCCAGCATTTT	CASSEGGAVYQPQHF
TRBD1	TRBJ1-2	TRBV7-9	few	TGTGCCAGCAGCCGGACAGGGAGGAACCTCTATGGCTACACCTTC	CASSRTGRNLYGYTF
-	TRBJ2-3	TRBV10-2	-	TGCGCCAGCAGTGGCACTAGCCGAGGCACAGATACGCAGTATTTT	CASSGTSRGTDTQYF
-	TRBJ1-1	TRBV7-8	-	TGTGCCAGCAGCGTAGAGGGGGGCGAGAGCGCTGAAGCTTTCTTT	CASSVEGGESAEAFF
-	TRBJ2-1	TRBV19	-	TGTGCCAGTACCGGCCGGTTTGGCAGCAGTTCCTACAATGAGCAGTTCTTC	CASTGRFGSSSYNEQFF
-	TRBJ1-5	TRBV25-1	-	TGTGCCAGCAGTGAACACGGGAGCAATCAGCCCCAGCATTTT	CASSEHGSNQPQHF
-	TRBJ2-2	TRBV10-3	few	TGTGCCATCCTGGGGACAACTAACACCGGGGAGCTGTTTTTT	CAILGTTNTGELFF
TRBD1	TRBJ1-5	TRBV5-6	-	TGTGCCAGCAGTTCAGGGGGCCCCAGGCAGCCCCAGCATTTT	CASSSGGPRQPQHF
-	TRBJ2-5	TRBV9	few	TGTGCCAGCAGCGCGGACGGGACTCAAAGGGAGACCCAGTACTTC	CASSADGTQRETQYF
TRBD1	TRBJ1-2	TRBV9	-	TGTGCCAGCAGCCCGGGGGCGACAGGGAGTGGCTACACCTTC	CASSPGATGSGYTF
TRBD1	TRBJ2-4	TRBV19	-	TGTGCCAGTAGAGGACAGGGGGCCGCCAAAAACATTCAGTACTTC	CASRGQGAAKNIQYF
TRBD2	TRBJ2-5	TRBV7-2	-	TGTGCCAGCAGCTTGGGTCCGGGGGGGATACAAGAGACCCAGTACTTC	CASSLGPGGIQETQYF
-	TRBJ2-1	TRBV11-2	few	TGTGCCAGCAGCTTAGGACAGAACAATGAGCAGTTCTTC	CASSLGQNNEQFF
-	TRBJ1-1	TRBV2	-	TGTGCCAGCAGTGTTTTGACCGCGAACACTGAAGCTTTCTTT	CASSVLTANTEAFF
-	TRBJ1-1	TRBV5-1	-	TGCGCCAGCACCAAATTTGGGGGTGCTGAAGCTTTCTTT	CASTKFGGAEAFF
TRBD1	TRBJ2-7	TRBV4-3	-	TGCGCCAGCAGCCTCTACAGGGGGAGCTCCTACGAGCAGTACTTC	CASSLYRGSSYEQYF
-	TRBJ1-1	TRBV19	-	TGTGCCAGTAGTATCCGTCAGCAGAACACTGAAGCTTTCTTT	CASSIRQQNTEAFF
-	TRBJ2-7	TRBV4-1	-	TGCGCCAGCTCAGACCCCCGGACCTACGAGCAGTACTTC	CASSDPRTYEQYF
-	TRBJ1-1	TRBV5-1	once	TGCGCCAGCAGCTTGGGTCAGGGTTGGGAGGTTGAAGCTTTCTTT	CASSLGQGWEVEAFF
-	TRBJ2-3	TRBV9	-	TGTGCCAGCAGCGTATGGGCGTCTAGCACAGATACGCAGTATTTT	CASSVWASSTDTQYF
TRBD2	TRBJ2-5	TRBV5-6	-	TGTGCCAGCAGCTCTAAGGGACTAGCGGGGGAAGAGACCCAGTACTTC	CASSSKGLAGEETQYF
-	TRBJ2-5	TRBV7-2	-	TGTGCCAGCAGCTTAGGGTCGTACCAAGAGACCCAGTACTTC	CASSLGSYQETQYF
-	TRBJ1-1	TRBV9	-	TGTGCCAGCAGCGTAGGGGGGGCCCTCATGAACACTGAAGCTTTCTTT	CASSVGGALMNTEAFF
-	TRBJ1-1	TRBV30	-	TGTGCCTGGAGTGTACGTGGGGCGGTGAACACTGAAGCTTTCTTT	CAWSVRGAVNTEAFF
TRBD1	TRBJ1-5	TRBV5-1	-	TGCGCCAGCAGCGGTTCCAGGGGGCCCACCTCACCGGATCAGCCCCAGCATTTT	CASSGSRGPTSPDQPQHF
TRBD2	TRBJ2-1	TRBV7-9	-	TGTGCCAGCAGCTCCAGCGGGGGCTACAATGAGCAGTTCTTC	CASSSSGGYNEQFF
-	TRBJ2-2	TRBV7-2	-	TGTGCCAGCAGCTTAGGCAGGGGTGGTATCGGGGAGCTGTTTTTT	CASSLGRGGIGELFF
TRBD1	TRBJ1-5	TRBV7-9	many	TGTGCCAGCAGCTCCGGGACAGCGATCTATCAGCCCCAGCATTTT	CASSSGTAIYQPQHF
-	TRBJ2-7	TRBV15	once	TGTGCCACCAGCAGAGGTACGGACAGTTCCTACGAGCAGTACTTC	CATSRGTDSSYEQYF
-	TRBJ1-5	TRBV19	-	TGTGCCAGTAGTATACAGGGTGCAAGTCAGCCCCAGCATTTT	CASSIQGASQPQHF
-	TRBJ2-7	TRBV19	-	TGTGCCAGTAGTGGGGCCTTATCTGGGGACGAGCAGTACTTC	CASSGALSGDEQYF
-	TRBJ2-3	TRBV2	-	TGTGCCAGCAGTGGAAGGTGGGCAGATACGCAGTATTTT	CASSGRWADTQYF
TRBD1	TRBJ1-1	TRBV7-8	-	TGTGCCAGCAGCCTGACAGGGCTAACTGAAGCTTTCTTT	CASSLTGLTEAFF
-	TRBJ2-7	TRBV14	-	TGTGCCAGCAGCCAAGGACAGCCCTACGAGCAGTACTTC	CASSQGQPYEQYF
-	TRBJ1-1	TRBV7-2	-	TGTGCCAGCAGCTTAGCGTGGGGGAGGGTCACTGAAGCTTTCTTT	CASSLAWGRVTEAFF
-	TRBJ1-4	TRBV5-1	-	TGCGCCAGCAGCCCGAAAACTGCAACTAATGAAAAACTGTTTTTT	CASSPKTATNEKLFF
-	TRBJ2-2	TRBV9	-	TGTGCCAGCAGCCCGAGGGGGGTGGGAACCGGGGAGCTGTTTTTT	CASSPRGVGTGELFF
TRBD2	TRBJ2-7	TRBV29-1	once	TGCAGCGTTGATCGTGGGAGGGCGGGGGAGCAGTACTTC	CSVDRGRAGEQYF
-	TRBJ2-7	TRBV30	-	TGTGCCTGGAGTGTAGAGGGAACAGGGAGGCCCTACGAGCAGTACTTC	CAWSVEGTGRPYEQYF
TRBD1	TRBJ2-2	TRBV18	-	TGTGCCAGCTCACCAACGACAGGGGGGAACACCGGGGAGCTGTTTTTT	CASSPTTGGNTGELFF
TRBD2	TRBJ2-1	TRBV6-5	-	TGTGCCGGCCGGGGGGGAAACAATGAGCAGTTCTTC	CAGRGGNNEQFF
-	TRBJ1-1	TRBV13	-	TGTGCCAGCAGCGACACAGGGAGGCCTGAAGCTTTCTTT	CASSDTGRPEAFF